This passage covers 21 T cell receptor beta chains from one sample sequenced in a study of control samples from healthy donors and cancer patients. Profiled with immunoSEQ multiplex PCR; TCRdb holds only in-frame clones, not every one. This sample has 150,000 to 200,000 clones, with 90% found just once. Sequencing used blood. The source of these receptors is a woman aged 50 to 60 in good health.

The rearrangement uses TRBV5-1 and TRBJ2-7; 7 bases agree with TRBD1. The ends lost 0 bases at V and 3 bases at J; junction bases unmatched: 12. Germline lookup yields CDR1 SGHRS and CDR2 YFSETQ. The CDR3 extends over 17 amino acids. CDR3 sequence reads: CASSLATTRGPYYEQYF. DNA for the CDR3: TGCGCCAGCAGCTTGGCGACGACAAGGGGGCCTTACTACGAGCAGTACTTC.

The chain employs TRBV7-2 and TRBJ2-5; tentative D call: TRBD1 (6 bases). The germline gives CDR1 SGHTA, CDR2 FQGNSA. The V end was cut by 1 base, the J end by 2 bases, with 8 bases between. The CDR3 is made up of 14 amino acids. CDR3 in amino acids: CASSLGTVQETQYF. The CDR3 DNA is TGTGCCAGCAGCTTAGGGACAGTACAAGAGACCCAGTACTTC.

This clone was picked up a small number of times. V usage is TRBV15 and J usage is TRBJ2-5; D is unclear. The V end lost 4 bases, the J end lost 8 bases, and 11 bases lay between the germline ends. The germline V gene has CDR1 LNHNV and CDR2 YYDKDF (reference sequence). The CDR3 loop spans 12 amino acids. The chain's CDR3 is CATSTTVGTQYF. In DNA, the CDR3 is TGTGCCACCAGCACTACCGTGGGTACCCAGTACTTC.

The J gene is TRBJ1-6, the V gene TRBV2; TRBD1 is a possible D gene (5 bases). The germline CDR1 and CDR2 sequences are SNHLY and FYNNEI. The V gene lost 2 bases and the J gene lost 10 bases, with 9 bases spanning the gap. The CDR3 runs to 13 residues. CDR3 in amino acids: CASSEQGGSPLHF. CDR3 nucleotide sequence: TGTGCCAGCAGTGAACAGGGAGGGTCACCCCTCCACTTT. Full variable domain (remainder filled in from reference TRBV2 and TRBJ1-6): EPEVTQTPSHQVTQMGQEVILRCVPISNHLYFYWYRQILGQKVEFLVSFYNNEISEKSEIFDDQFSVERPDGSNFTLKIRSTKLEDSAMYFCASSEQGGSPLHFGNGTRLTVT.

This chain links TRBV7-8 with TRBJ2-7; 7 bases match TRBD2. The CDR3 has 15 residues. The germline gives CDR1 SGHVS, CDR2 FQNEAQ. Trimming cost V 8 bases and J 6 bases; bases outside gene matches: 16. As DNA, the CDR3 is TGTGCCAGCGAGGGTTCGGGGGGTTCGGGCCTCGAGCAGTACTTC. Its protein is CASEGSGGSGLEQYF.

The chain carries TRBV15 and TRBJ1-6; D possibly corresponds to TRBD1 (5 bases). Germline V gene data show CDR1 as LNHNV and CDR2 as YYDKDF (reference sequence). This CDR3 region has 12 residues. Trimming took off 6 bases at V and 7 bases at J, with 7 bases between the two ends. CDR3 bases: TGTGCCACCAGGGAGGGGAATTCACCCCTCCACTTT. Its translation: CATREGNSPLHF.

The chain carries TRBV29-1 and TRBJ2-3; 8 bases are shared with TRBD2. The CDR3 consists of 16 residues. Germline V CDR1 and CDR2: SQVTM, ANQGSEA. V lost 6 bases and J lost 6; bases outside the gene matches: 17. CDR3 region: CSVHGGSGVYWDTQYF. DNA of the CDR3: TGCAGCGTCCATGGGGGTAGCGGGGTATATTGGGATACGCAGTATTTT.

J is TRBJ2-7 and V is TRBV3-1 (or the pseudogene TRBV3-2); D remains unclear. Per the germline V gene, CDR1 is LGHDT and CDR2 is YNNKEL (reference sequence). The CDR3 runs to 15 residues. The V end was cut by 3 bases, the J end by 0 bases, with 12 bases between. The CDR3 DNA is TGTGCCAGCAGCCACCGCCGGGCCAACTCCTACGAGCAGTACTTC. Its protein is CASSHRRANSYEQYF.

The J gene is TRBJ1-1, the V gene TRBV5-1; TRBD1 agrees at 10 bases. The CDR3 sequence is 16 residues long. The germline V gene has CDR1 SGHRS and CDR2 YFSETQ. V trimming: 0 bases; J trimming: 3 bases; junction bases outside the gene matches: 5. CDR3 residues: CASSLGSGTGDTEAFF. The CDR3 region has the DNA TGCGCCAGCAGCTTGGGTTCCGGGACAGGGGACACTGAAGCTTTCTTT.

The chain uses TRBV6-2 or TRBV6-3 and TRBJ1-2; TRBD1 aligns across 8 bases. V lost 3 bases and J lost 3; bases outside the gene matches: 6. The CDR3 runs to 15 residues. Germline CDR1 reads MNHEY; CDR2 reads SVGEGT. CDR3 sequence: CASSYKGQEYYGYTF. The CDR3 DNA sequence: TGTGCCAGCAGTTATAAGGGACAGGAATACTATGGCTACACCTTC.

J is TRBJ2-1 and V is TRBV2; TRBD1 aligns across 8 bases. This CDR3 is built from 15 residues. Trimming removed 0 bases from V and 13 bases from J; junction bases left unmatched: 11. CDR1 is SNHLY and CDR2 is FYNNEI in the germline V gene. Here the CDR3 reads CASSEASGRGRAQFF. The CDR3 bases are TGTGCCAGCAGTGAAGCCAGTGGCAGGGGGCGCGCCCAGTTCTTC.

This clone was seen a few times. The chain employs TRBV7-8 and TRBJ2-1; D tentatively fits TRBD1 or TRBD2 (5 bases each). Germline V gene data show CDR1 as SGHVS and CDR2 as FQNEAQ. The CDR3 covers 16 residues. V shed 1 base and J shed 6 bases, with 16 bases lying between them. CDR3 sequence reads: CASSLVGDGGFNEQFF. CDR3 DNA sequence: TGTGCCAGCAGCTTAGTCGGGGACGGTGGGTTCAATGAGCAGTTCTTC.

The chain uses TRBV30 and TRBJ1-5, with a possible D match to TRBD1 (6 bases). Trimming pared 5 bases from V and 4 bases from J, leaving 15 bases between. The CDR3 is 14 residues long. Germline loops: CDR1 GTSNPN, CDR2 SVGIG (reference sequence). The DNA for the CDR3 is TGTGCCTGGGCCCCGGGACAAGTAAATCAGCCCCAGCATTTT. As protein: CAWAPGQVNQPQHF.

The rearrangement uses TRBV28 and TRBJ2-1; D is unresolved. From germline, CDR1 is MDHEN and CDR2 SYDVKM. This CDR3 region has 11 residues. Trimming stripped 8 bases from V and 4 bases from J, with 6 bases between. The DNA for the CDR3 is TGTGCCAGCTCCAGGTACAATGAGCAGTTCTTC. This sequence encodes CASSRYNEQFF.

This sequence joins TRBV28 and TRBJ1-3, with D possibly TRBD1 on 5 matching bases. The CDR3 is made up of 16 amino acids. The ends were cut back, 3 bases at V and 0 bases at J, with 12 bases in the middle. Germline V gives CDR1 MDHEN, CDR2 SYDVKM. CDR3 sequence: CASSFLGTGSGNTIYF. CDR3 DNA: TGTGCCAGCAGTTTCTTGGGGACTGGCTCTGGAAACACCATATATTTT.

DNA for the CDR3: TGTGCCACCAGTGAACGCGGACTAGCGACCTACAATGAGCAGTTCTTC. It specifies CATSERGLATYNEQFF. The V call is TRBV24-1, the J call TRBJ2-1; 9 bases fit TRBD2. The junction had 5 bases not matched to a gene; V was cut back by 4 bases and J by 2 bases. The CDR3 totals 16 residues. Germline-derived CDR1 and CDR2 are KGHDR and SFDVKD.

The chain has TRBV28 and TRBJ1-4, with 8 bases fitting TRBD1. Germline V gene sequence: CDR1 MDHEN, CDR2 SYDVKM. Trimming at V came to 4 bases and at J to 7 bases, leaving 8 bases not matched to a gene. This CDR3 comprises 15 residues. CDR3 sequence reads: CASSSTGTGGEKLFF. DNA for the CDR3: TGTGCCAGCAGTTCCACCGGGACAGGCGGTGAAAAACTGTTTTTT.

The chain combines TRBV28 with TRBJ2-7, with 7 positions matching TRBD1. After removal of 5 bases from V and 6 bases from J, the junction contained 10 bases not matched to a gene. The CDR3 covers 14 residues. Germline V gene lookup returns CDR1 MDHEN and CDR2 SYDVKM. The CDR3 reads CASSPITGVREQYF. Here the CDR3 DNA reads TGTGCCAGCAGTCCAATAACAGGGGTCCGCGAGCAGTACTTC.

V is TRBV6-5 and J is TRBJ1-5, with a weak D call TRBD1 (5 bases). V lost 6 bases to trimming and J lost 7 bases, with 16 bases between them. From germline, CDR1 is MNHEY and CDR2 SVGAGI. The CDR3 runs 14 residues. The CDR3: CASSLIGKGQPQHF. CDR3 nucleotides: TGTGCCAGCAGCCTCATAGGTAAGGGGCAGCCCCAGCATTTT.

The chain links TRBV4-1 to TRBJ1-6; D is undetermined. CDR1 is MGHRA, CDR2 YSYEKL, per germline. The CDR3 is 16 amino acids. The V gene lost 0 bases and the J gene lost 8 bases, with 14 bases spanning the gap. The CDR3 loop is CASSQEKGRWDSPLHF. The CDR3 nucleotides are TGCGCCAGCAGCCAAGAGAAGGGCCGGTGGGATTCACCCCTCCACTTT.

This clone was recorded only once. This chain uses TRBV2 with TRBJ2-1; 7 nucleotides match TRBD2. Losses at the gene ends were 6 bases for V and 5 bases for J; bases not matched to a gene: 7. The germline gives CDR1 SNHLY, CDR2 FYNNEI. The CDR3 covers 14 residues. The CDR3 loop reads CASRLTSVDNEQFF. Written as DNA, the CDR3 is TGTGCCAGCAGGTTAACTAGCGTCGACAATGAGCAGTTCTTC.